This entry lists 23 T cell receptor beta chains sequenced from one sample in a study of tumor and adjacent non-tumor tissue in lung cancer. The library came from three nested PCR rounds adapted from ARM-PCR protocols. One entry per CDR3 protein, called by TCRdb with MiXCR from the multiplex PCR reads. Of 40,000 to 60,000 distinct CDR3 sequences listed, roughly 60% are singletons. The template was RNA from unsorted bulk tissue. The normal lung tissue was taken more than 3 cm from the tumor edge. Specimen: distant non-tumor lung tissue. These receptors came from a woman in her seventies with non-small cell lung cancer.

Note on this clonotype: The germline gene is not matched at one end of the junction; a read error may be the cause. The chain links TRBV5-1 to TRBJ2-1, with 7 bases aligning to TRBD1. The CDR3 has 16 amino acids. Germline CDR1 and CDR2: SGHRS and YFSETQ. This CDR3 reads CARSLARDSIYNEQFF. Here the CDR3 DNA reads TGTGCCAGGAGCTTGGCCCGGGACAGCATCTACAATGAGCAGTTCTTC.

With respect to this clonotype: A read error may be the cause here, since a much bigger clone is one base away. The CDR3 loop reads CSARDGHISNQPQHF. The CDR3 nucleotides read TGCAGTGCTAGAGACGGACATATTAGCAATCAGCCCCAGCATTTT. The rearrangement links TRBV20-1 to TRBJ1-5, with D tentatively TRBD1 (5 bases). V was clipped by 0 bases and J by 0 bases, with 9 bases between them. The CDR3 consists of 15 residues. Germline V lookup: CDR1 DFQATT, CDR2 SNEGSKA (reference sequence).

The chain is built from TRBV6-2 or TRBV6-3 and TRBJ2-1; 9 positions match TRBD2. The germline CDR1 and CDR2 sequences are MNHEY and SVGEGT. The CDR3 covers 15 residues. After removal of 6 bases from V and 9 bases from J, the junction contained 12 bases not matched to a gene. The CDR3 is CASRGSGRIGGEQFF. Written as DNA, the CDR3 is TGTGCCAGCAGGGGGAGCGGGAGGATCGGAGGTGAGCAGTTCTTC.

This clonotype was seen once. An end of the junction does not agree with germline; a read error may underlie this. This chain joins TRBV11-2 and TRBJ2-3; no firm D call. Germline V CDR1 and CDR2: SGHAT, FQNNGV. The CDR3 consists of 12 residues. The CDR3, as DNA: TGCGCCAGCAGCCCCGATTCAGATACGCAGTATTTT. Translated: CASSPDSDTQYF.

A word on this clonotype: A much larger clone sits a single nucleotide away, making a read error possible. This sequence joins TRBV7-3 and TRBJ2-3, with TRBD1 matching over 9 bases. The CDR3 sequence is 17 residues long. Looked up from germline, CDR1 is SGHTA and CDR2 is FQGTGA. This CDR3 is CARSSTGGFISTDTQYF. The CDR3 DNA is TGTGCCAGGAGCTCTACAGGGGGCTTTATTAGCACAGATACGCAGTATTTT.

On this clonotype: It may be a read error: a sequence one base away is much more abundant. The CDR3 spells CASSSMTSGYNEQFF. The CDR3 DNA is TGTGCCAGCAGCTCCATGACTAGCGGGTACAATGAGCAGTTCTTC. The chain is built from TRBV5-8 and TRBJ2-1; 10 nucleotides agree with TRBD2. There are 15 residues in the CDR3. The germline V gene encodes CDR1 SGHTS and CDR2 YDEGEE. Losses at the gene ends were 3 bases for V and 4 bases for J; bases not matched to a gene: 4.

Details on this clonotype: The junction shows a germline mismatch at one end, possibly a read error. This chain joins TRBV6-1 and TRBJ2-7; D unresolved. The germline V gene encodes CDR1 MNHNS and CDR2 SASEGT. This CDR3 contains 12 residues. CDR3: CASSVLLYERYF. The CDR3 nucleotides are TGTGCCAGCAGTGTATTACTCTACGAGCGGTACTTC.

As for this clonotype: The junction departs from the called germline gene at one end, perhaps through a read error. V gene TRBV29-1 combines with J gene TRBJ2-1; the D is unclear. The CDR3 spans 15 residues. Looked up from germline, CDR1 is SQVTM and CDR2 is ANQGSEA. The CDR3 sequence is CSVEDWLAADNKQFF. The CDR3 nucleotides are TGCAGCGTTGAAGATTGGTTAGCTGCCGACAATAAGCAGTTCTTC.

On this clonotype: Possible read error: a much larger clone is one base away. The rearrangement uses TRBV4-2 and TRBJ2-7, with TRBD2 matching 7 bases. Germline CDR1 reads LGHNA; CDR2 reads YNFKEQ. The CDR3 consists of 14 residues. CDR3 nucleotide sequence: TGTGTCAGCAGCCTAGGGACTAATTCCTACGAGCAGTACTTC. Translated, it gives CVSSLGTNSYEQYF.

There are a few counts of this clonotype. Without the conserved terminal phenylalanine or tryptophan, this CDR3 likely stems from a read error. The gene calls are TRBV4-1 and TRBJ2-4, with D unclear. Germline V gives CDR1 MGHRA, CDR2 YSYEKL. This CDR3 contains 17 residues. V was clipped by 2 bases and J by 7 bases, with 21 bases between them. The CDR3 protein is CASSQTGGSSVGNIQYL. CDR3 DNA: TGCGCCAGCAGCCAAACCGGCGGCAGTTCAGTAGGGAACATTCAGTACTTG.

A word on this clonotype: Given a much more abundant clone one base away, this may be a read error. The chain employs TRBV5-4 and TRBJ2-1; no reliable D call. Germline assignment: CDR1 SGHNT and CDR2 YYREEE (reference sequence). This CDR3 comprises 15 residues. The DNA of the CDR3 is TGTTCCAGCAGCTTGCCGGGCCTCAACTACAATGAGCAGTTCTTC. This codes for CSSSLPGLNYNEQFF. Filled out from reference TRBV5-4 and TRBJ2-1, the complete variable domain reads ETGVTQSPTHLIKTRGQQVTLRCSSQSGHNTVSWYQQALGQGPQFIFQYYREEENGRGNFPPRFSGLQFPNYSSELNVNALELDDSALYLCSSSLPGLNYNEQFFGPGTRLTVL.

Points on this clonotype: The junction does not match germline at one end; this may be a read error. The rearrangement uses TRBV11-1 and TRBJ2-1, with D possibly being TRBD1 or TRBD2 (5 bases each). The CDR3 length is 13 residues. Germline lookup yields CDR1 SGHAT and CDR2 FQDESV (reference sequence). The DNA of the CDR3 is TGTGCCAACAGGCCGGGACCCGTCGGTGAGCAGCTCTTC. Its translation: CANRPGPVGEQLF.

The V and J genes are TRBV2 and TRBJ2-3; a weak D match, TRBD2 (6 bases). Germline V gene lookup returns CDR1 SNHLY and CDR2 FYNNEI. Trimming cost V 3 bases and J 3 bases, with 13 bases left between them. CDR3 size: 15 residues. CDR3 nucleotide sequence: TGTGCCAGCAGTGACGCGGAGGGCTTTACAGATACGCAGTATTTT. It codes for CASSDAEGFTDTQYF.

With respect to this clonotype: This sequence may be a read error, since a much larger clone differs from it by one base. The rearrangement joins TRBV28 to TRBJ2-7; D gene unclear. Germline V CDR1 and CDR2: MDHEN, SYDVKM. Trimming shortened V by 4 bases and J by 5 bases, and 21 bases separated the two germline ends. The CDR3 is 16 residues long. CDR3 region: CASSSRGSTSGHEQYV. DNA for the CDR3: TGTGCCAGCAGTTCGCGAGGTAGCACCAGTGGGCACGAGCAGTACGTC.

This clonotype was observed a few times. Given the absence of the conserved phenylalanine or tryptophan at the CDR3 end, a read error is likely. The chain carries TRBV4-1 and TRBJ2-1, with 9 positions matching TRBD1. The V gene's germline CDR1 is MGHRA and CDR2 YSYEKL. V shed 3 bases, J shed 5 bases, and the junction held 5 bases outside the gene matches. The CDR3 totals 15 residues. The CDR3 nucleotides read TGCGCCAGCAGCCACGTCCGGGACAGGGACAATGAGCAGTTCCTC. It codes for CASSHVRDRDNEQFL.

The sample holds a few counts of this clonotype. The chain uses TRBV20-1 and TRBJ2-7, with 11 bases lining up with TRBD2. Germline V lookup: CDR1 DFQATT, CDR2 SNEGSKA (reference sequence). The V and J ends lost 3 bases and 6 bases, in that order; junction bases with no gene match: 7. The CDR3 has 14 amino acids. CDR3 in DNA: TGCAGTGCTAGTAGCGGGAGGGCCGGGTGCGAGCAGTACTTC. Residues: CSASSGRAGCEQYF.

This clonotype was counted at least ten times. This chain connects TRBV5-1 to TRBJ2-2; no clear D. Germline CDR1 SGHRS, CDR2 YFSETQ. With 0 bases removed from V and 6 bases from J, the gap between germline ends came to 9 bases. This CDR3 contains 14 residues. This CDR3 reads CASSLDAPSGELFF. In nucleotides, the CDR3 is TGCGCCAGCAGCTTGGACGCTCCCTCCGGGGAGCTGTTTTTT.

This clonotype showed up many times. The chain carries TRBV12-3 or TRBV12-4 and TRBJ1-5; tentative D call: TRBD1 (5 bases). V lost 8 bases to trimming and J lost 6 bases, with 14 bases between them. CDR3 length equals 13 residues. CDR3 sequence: CASGGARGQPQHF. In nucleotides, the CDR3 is TGTGCCAGCGGAGGGGCGCGGGGTCAGCCCCAGCATTTT.

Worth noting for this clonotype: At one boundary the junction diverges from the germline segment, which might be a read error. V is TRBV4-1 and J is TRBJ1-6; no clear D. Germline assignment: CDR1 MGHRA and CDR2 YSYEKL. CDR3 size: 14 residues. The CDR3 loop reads CAISTRKEGSPLHF. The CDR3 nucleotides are TGTGCCATCAGCACACGGAAGGAGGGTTCACCCCTCCACTTT.

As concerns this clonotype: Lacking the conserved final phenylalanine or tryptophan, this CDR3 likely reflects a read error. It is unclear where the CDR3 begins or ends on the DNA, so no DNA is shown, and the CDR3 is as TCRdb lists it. CDR3: CSVGQGGTNEKVFS. The V and J genes are TRBV29-1 and TRBJ1-4; the table names TRBD1, a call not compared with the DNA. CDR1 is SQVTM and CDR2 is ANQGSEA in the germline V gene. The CDR3 region is 14 residues in length, termini included.

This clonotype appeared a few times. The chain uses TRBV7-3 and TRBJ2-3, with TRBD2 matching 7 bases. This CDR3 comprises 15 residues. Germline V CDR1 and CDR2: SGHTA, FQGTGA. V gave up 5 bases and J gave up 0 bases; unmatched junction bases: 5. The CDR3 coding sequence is TGTGCCAGCAGCCAGCTAGCGGTTAGCACAGATACGCAGTATTTT. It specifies CASSQLAVSTDTQYF.

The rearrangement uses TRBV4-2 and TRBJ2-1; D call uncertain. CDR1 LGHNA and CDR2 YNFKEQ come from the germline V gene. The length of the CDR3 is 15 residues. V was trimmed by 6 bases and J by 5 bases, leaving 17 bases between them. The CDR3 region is CASRQYGTENNEQFF. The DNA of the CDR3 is TGTGCCAGCAGACAATATGGAACGGAGAACAATGAGCAGTTCTTC.

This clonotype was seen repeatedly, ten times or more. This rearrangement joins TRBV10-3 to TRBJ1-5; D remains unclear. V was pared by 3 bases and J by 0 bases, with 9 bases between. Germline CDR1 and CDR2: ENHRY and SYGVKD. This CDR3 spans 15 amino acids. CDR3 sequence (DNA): TGTGCCATCAGTGATTGGAGTGATAGCAATCAGCCCCAGCATTTT. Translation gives CAISDWSDSNQPQHF.